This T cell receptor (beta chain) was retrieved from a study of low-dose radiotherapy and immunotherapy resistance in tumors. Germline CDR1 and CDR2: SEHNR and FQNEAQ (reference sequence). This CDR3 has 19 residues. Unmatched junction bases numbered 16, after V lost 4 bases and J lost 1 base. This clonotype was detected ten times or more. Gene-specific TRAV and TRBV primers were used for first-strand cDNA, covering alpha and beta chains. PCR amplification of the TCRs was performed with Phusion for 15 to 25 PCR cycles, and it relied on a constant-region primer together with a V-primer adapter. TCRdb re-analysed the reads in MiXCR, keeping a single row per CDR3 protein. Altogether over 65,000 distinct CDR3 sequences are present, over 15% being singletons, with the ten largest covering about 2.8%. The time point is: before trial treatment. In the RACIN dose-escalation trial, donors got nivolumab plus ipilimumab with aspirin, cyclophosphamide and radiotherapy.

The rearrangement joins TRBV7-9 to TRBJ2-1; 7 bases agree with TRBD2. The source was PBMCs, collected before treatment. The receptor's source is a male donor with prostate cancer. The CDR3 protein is CASSSALLAGVSSYNEQFF. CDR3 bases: TGTGCCAGCAGCTCTGCGCTCCTTGCGGGGGTATCGTCCTACAATGAGCAGTTCTTC.